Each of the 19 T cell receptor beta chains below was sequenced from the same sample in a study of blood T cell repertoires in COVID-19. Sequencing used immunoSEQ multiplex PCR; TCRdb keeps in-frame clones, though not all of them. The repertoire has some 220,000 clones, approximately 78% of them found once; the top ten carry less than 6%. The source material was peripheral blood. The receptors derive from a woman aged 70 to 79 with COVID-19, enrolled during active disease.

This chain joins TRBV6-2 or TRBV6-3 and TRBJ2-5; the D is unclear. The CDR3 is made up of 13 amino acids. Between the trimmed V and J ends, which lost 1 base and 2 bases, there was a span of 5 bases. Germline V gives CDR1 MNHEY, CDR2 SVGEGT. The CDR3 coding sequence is TGTGCCAGCAGTTACTTAGTACAAGAGACCCAGTACTTC. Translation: CASSYLVQETQYF.

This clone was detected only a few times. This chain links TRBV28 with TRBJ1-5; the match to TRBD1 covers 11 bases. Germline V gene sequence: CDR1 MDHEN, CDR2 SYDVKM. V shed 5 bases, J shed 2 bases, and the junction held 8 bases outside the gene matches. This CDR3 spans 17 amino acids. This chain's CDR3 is CASSPPDRGLRNQPQHF. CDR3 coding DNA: TGTGCCAGCAGTCCTCCGGACAGGGGGCTTCGCAATCAGCCCCAGCATTTT.

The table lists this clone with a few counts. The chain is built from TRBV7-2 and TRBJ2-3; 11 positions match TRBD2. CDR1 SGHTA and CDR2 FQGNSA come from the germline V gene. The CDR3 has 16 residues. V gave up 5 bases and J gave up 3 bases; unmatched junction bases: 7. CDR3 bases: TGTGCCAGCAGCCCGGGTACTAGCGGGAGTACAGATACGCAGTATTTT. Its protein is CASSPGTSGSTDTQYF.

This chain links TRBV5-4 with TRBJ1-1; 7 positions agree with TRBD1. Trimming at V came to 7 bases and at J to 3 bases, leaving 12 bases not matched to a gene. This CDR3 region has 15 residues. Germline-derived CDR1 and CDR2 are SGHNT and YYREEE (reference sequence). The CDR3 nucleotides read TGTGCCAGCGTCGTAAGCCCTGACAGGGACACTGAAGCTTTCTTT. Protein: CASVVSPDRDTEAFF. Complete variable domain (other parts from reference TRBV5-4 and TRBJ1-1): ETGVTQSPTHLIKTRGQQVTLRCSSQSGHNTVSWYQQALGQGPQFIFQYYREEENGRGNFPPRFSGLQFPNYSSELNVNALELDDSALYLCASVVSPDRDTEAFFGQGTRLTVV.

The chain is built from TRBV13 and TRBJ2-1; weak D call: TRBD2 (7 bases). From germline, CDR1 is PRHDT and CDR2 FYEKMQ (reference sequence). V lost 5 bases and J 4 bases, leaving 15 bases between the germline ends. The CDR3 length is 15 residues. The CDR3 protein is CASSRGGGPYNEQFF. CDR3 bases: TGTGCCAGCAGCAGGGGCGGGGGCCCGTACAATGAGCAGTTCTTC.

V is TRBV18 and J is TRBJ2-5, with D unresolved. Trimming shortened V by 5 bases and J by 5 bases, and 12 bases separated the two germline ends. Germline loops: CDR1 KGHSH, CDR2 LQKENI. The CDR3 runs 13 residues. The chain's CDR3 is CASSVGFGETQYF. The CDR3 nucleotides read TGTGCCAGCTCAGTTGGGTTCGGGGAGACCCAGTACTTC.

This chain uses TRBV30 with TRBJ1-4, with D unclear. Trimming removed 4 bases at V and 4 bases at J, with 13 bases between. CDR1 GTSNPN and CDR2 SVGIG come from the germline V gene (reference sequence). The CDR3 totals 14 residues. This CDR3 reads CAWTVTGYNEKLFF. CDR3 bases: TGTGCCTGGACCGTGACGGGGTATAATGAAAAACTGTTTTTT.

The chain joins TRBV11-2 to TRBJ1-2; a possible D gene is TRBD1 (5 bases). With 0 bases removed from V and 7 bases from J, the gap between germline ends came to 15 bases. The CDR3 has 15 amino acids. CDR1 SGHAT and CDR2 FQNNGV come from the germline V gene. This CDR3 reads CASSLDLSGSGGYTF. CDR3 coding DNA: TGTGCCAGCAGCTTAGATCTATCAGGGTCGGGTGGCTACACCTTC.

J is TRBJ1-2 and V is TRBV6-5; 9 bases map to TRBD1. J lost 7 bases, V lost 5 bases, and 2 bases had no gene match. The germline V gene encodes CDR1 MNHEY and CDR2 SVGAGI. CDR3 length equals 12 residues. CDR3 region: CASSQDRGGYTF. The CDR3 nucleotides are TGTGCCAGCAGTCAGGACAGGGGTGGCTACACCTTC.

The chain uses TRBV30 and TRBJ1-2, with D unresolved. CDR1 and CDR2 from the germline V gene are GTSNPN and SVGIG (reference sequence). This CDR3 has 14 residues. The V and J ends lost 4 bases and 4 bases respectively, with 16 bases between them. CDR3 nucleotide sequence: TGTGCCTGGACCCCCGTCCCGGAGGGCTATGGCTACACCTTC. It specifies CAWTPVPEGYGYTF.

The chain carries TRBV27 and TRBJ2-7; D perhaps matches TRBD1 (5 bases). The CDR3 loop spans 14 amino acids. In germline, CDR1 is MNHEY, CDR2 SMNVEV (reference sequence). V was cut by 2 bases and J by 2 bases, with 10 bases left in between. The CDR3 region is CASSLNQGPYEQYF. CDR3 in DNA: TGTGCCAGCAGTTTAAATCAGGGTCCCTACGAGCAGTACTTC.

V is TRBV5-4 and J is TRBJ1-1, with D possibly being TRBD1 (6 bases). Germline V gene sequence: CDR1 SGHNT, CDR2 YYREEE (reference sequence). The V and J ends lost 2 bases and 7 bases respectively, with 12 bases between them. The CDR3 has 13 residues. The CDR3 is CASSFAGGLEAFF. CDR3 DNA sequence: TGTGCCAGCAGCTTTGCTGGGGGCCTTGAAGCTTTCTTT.

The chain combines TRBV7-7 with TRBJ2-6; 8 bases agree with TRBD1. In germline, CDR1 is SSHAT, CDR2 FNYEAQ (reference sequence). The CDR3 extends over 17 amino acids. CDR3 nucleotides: TGTGCTACCGGGACAGGTGATGCCCCCTTTGGGGCCAACGTCCTGACTTTC. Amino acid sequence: CATGTGDAPFGANVLTF.

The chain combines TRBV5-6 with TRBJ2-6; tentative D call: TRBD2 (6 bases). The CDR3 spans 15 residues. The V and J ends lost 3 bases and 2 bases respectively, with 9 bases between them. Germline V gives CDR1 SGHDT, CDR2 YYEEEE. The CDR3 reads CASSWRAAGANVLTF. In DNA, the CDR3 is TGTGCCAGCAGCTGGAGGGCTGCTGGGGCCAACGTCCTGACTTTC.

The DNA of the CDR3 is TGTGCCAGCAGCTTAGTAGGACTAGCGGGCACAGATACGCAGTATTTT. Protein product: CASSLVGLAGTDTQYF. The rearrangement links TRBV7-2 to TRBJ2-3, with 10 bases matching TRBD2. V trimming: 1 base; J trimming: 1 base; junction bases outside the gene matches: 2. CDR1 and CDR2 (germline): SGHTA, FQGNSA. The CDR3 runs to 16 residues.

The CDR3 DNA follows: TGTGCCACCAGCAGTAGGGCTCGGGGTGGGGCCAACGTCCTGACTTTC. Its translation is CATSSRARGGANVLTF. J is TRBJ2-6 and V is TRBV15; D might be TRBD2 (5 bases). Trimming took off 3 bases at V and 3 bases at J, with 12 bases between the two ends. CDR1 is LNHNV, CDR2 YYDKDF, per germline (reference sequence). This CDR3 is 16 amino acids long.

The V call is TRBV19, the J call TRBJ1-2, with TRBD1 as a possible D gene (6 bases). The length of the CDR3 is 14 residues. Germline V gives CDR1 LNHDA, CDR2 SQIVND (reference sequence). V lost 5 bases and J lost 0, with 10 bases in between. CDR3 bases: TGTGCCAGTAGTGGACAGTCAACTAACTATGGCTACACCTTC. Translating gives CASSGQSTNYGYTF.

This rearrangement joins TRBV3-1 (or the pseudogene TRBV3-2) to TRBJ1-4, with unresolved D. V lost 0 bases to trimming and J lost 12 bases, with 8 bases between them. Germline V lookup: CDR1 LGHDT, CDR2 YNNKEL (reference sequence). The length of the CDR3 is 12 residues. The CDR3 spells CASSQDRVELFF. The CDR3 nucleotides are TGTGCCAGCAGCCAAGATCGGGTGGAACTGTTTTTT.

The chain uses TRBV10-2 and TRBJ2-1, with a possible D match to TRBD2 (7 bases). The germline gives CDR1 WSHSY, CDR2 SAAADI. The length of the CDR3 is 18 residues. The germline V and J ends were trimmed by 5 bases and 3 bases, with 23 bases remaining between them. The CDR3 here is CASSRSAGTLSYYNEQFF. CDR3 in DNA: TGCGCCAGCAGTAGATCAGCGGGGACATTATCATACTACAATGAGCAGTTCTTC.